This is a list of T cell receptor beta chains from one sample in a study of early T cells in non-severe SARS-CoV-2 infection. A single record per CDR3 protein comes from TCRdb applying MiXCR to the 5' RACE reads. The sample lists 42,000 or so distinct CDR3 sequences; more than 9% were seen once. The sequenced material came from whole blood. These receptor sequences come from an adult who was a healthcare worker with PCR-confirmed SARS-CoV-2 infection or an uninfected control (not recorded which). CDR3s include the opening cysteine and the closing phenylalanine or tryptophan. The D gene is left open where the match is weak. Some rows have no size entry. The others give once, few or many, or a class for an expanded clone.

CDR3	DNA	V	size	D	J
CSVGGAGDYGYTF	TGCAGCGTTGGGGGCGCGGGCGATTATGGCTACACCTTC	TRBV29-1	NA	NA	TRBJ1-2
CSVPRGYPSTDTQYF	TGCAGTGTTCCGAGGGGCTATCCTAGCACAGATACGCAGTATTTT	TRBV20-1	few	NA	TRBJ2-3
CASSQSDRADEKLFF	TGTGCCAGCAGCCAATCAGACAGGGCGGATGAAAAACTGTTTTTT	TRBV3-1	many	TRBD1	TRBJ1-4
CSVVTAYEQYF	TGCAGCGTTGTAACAGCCTACGAGCAGTACTTC	TRBV29-1	NA	NA	TRBJ2-7
CAWSSGTGVYGYTF	TGTGCCTGGAGTTCCGGGACAGGGGTGTATGGCTACACCTTC	TRBV30	many	TRBD1	TRBJ1-2
CASSPGTSGLAYEQYF	TGTGCCAGCAGTCCCGGGACTAGCGGGCTTGCCTACGAGCAGTACTTC	TRBV28	NA	TRBD2	TRBJ2-7
CASSDELGGEQFF	TGTGCCAGCAGCGACGAGCTGGGCGGTGAGCAGTTCTTC	TRBV5-4	few	NA	TRBJ2-1
CASGRTGGYEQYF	TGTGCCAGCGGCCGGACGGGCGGCTACGAGCAGTACTTC	TRBV28	many	NA	TRBJ2-7
CASSLEGGQYF	TGTGCCAGCAGCTTAGAGGGGGGCCAGTACTTC	TRBV7-6	many	NA	TRBJ2-5
CATSDPAGGRETQYF	TGTGCCACCAGTGATCCAGCGGGAGGACGAGAGACCCAGTACTTC	TRBV24-1	NA	TRBD2	TRBJ2-5
CASSPGQGLNQPQHF	TGTGCCAGCAGCCCAGGACAGGGCCTCAATCAGCCCCAGCATTTT	TRBV9	many	TRBD1	TRBJ1-5
CASSQLGELFF	TGTGCCAGCAGCCAACTAGGGGAGCTGTTTTTT	TRBV5-5	many	NA	TRBJ2-2
CASSYTDEAFF	TGTGCCAGCAGTTATACTGATGAAGCTTTCTTT	TRBV6-2/TRBV6-3	many	NA	TRBJ1-1
CSVDIHTGELFF	TGCAGCGTTGATATCCACACCGGGGAGCTGTTTTTT	TRBV29-1	many	NA	TRBJ2-2
CSHNSGQETQYF	TGCAGTCATAATAGCGGCCAAGAGACCCAGTACTTC	TRBV20-1	many	NA	TRBJ2-5
CASRGAGAYEQYF	TGTGCCAGCAGGGGGGCTGGAGCCTACGAGCAGTACTTC	TRBV7-9	few	NA	TRBJ2-7